This T cell receptor (beta chain) was sequenced in a study of control samples from healthy donors and cancer patients. This CDR3 spans 15 amino acids. The V and J ends lost 6 bases and 5 bases, in that order; junction bases with no gene match: 12. CDR1 and CDR2 (germline): MDHEN, SYDVKM. Measured with immunoSEQ multiplex PCR; TCRdb has only the in-frame clones, and not every one. Of about 44,000 clones in the sample, around 87% are singletons; the top ten hold 10% to 13%. The V gene is TRBV28, the J gene TRBJ2-5; TRBD2 agrees at 7 bases. Sample: PBMCs. This TCR derives from a woman aged 60 to 75 with lung cancer. CDR3 sequence (DNA): TGTGCCAGCAGCCAAACCCGGACTAGTCGGGAGACCCAGTACTTC. Encoded protein: CASSQTRTSRETQYF.